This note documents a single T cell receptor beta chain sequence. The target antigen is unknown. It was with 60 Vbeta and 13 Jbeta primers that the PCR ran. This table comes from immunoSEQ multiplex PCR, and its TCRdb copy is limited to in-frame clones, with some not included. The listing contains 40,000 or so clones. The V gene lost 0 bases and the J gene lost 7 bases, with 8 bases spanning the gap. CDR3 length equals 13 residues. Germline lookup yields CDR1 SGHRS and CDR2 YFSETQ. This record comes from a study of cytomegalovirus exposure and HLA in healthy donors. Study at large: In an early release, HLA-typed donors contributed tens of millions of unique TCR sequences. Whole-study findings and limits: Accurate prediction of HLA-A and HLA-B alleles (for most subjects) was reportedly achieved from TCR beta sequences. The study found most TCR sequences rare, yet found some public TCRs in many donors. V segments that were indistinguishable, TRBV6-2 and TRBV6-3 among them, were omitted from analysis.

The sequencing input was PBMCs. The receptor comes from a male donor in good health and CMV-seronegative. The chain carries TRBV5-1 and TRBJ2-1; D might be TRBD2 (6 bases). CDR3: CASSLVGRNEQFF. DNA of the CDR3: TGCGCCAGCAGCTTGGTGGGGAGGAATGAGCAGTTCTTC.